The present entry profiles one T cell receptor (beta chain) with its context. The source of the sample is a study of a mutant IDH1 vaccine in newly diagnosed glioma. Profiling relied on immunoSEQ multiplex PCR, and the TCRdb table lists in-frame clones only, not all of them. The data contain about 32,000 clones, roughly 87% of them singletons. CDR1 and CDR2 from the germline V gene are LNHDA and SQIVND (reference sequence). CDR3 length: 16 amino acids. Trimming shortened V by 1 base and J by 4 bases, and 14 bases separated the two germline ends. This sample's time point: baseline, week 1 (first vaccination visit). The treatment is: pre-vaccination baseline after standard-of-care therapy.

The chain combines TRBV19 with TRBJ1-3; D perhaps matches TRBD1 (5 bases). The sequence came from a man aged 25-45 years with glioma. The sample was PBMCs, taken from a glioma patient treated with radiotherapy, temozolomide or both. DNA for the CDR3: TGTGCCAGTAGTATAGGGTTCGGGACGTCCGGAAACACCATATATTTT. Its translation: CASSIGFGTSGNTIYF.